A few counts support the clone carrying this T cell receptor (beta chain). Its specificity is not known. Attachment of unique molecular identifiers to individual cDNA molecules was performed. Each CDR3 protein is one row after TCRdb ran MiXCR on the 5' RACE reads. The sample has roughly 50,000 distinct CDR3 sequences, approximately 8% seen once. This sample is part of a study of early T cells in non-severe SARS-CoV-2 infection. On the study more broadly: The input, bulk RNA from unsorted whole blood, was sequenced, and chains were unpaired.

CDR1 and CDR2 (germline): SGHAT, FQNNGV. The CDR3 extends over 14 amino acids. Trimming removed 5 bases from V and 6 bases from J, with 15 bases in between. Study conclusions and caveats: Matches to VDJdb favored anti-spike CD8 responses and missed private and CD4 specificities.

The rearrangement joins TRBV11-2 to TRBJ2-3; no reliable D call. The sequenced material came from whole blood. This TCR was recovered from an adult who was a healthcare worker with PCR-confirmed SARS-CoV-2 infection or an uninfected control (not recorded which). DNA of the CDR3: TGTGCCAGCAGCCCACGAGGACCCAAGGATACGCAGTATTTT. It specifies CASSPRGPKDTQYF.